This T cell receptor beta chain was identified during a study of early T cells in non-severe SARS-CoV-2 infection. Across the study: RNA in bulk from unsorted whole blood was sequenced, and chains were unpaired. Study-level findings and limits: VDJdb matching, biased toward anti-spike CD8 responses, missed private and CD4 specificities.

V gave up 6 bases and J gave up 7 bases, with 19 bases separating them. The CDR3 contains 14 residues. Per germline, CDR1 MNHEY and CDR2 SVGAGI. This clonotype was detected many times. As yet, its antigen is unknown. The TCR library protocol attached unique molecular identifiers to the individual cDNA molecules. TCRdb re-called the 5' RACE reads with MiXCR, one entry per CDR3 protein. The sample shows 30,000 to 35,000 distinct CDR3 sequences, 6% to 7.5% of them seen only once. This chain uses TRBV6-5 with TRBJ2-7; perhaps D is TRBD1 or TRBD2 (5 bases each). The clonotype originates from an adult who was a healthcare worker with PCR-confirmed SARS-CoV-2 infection or an uninfected control (not recorded which). Sequenced material: whole blood, taken at baseline. CDR3 protein: CASRRGQGRGEQYF. CDR3 DNA: TGTGCCAGCAGACGCGGACAAGGTCGAGGGGAGCAGTACTTC.